Shown below are 32 T cell receptor beta chains from a single sample sequenced in a study of cytomegalovirus exposure and HLA in healthy donors (dated by TCRdb to 2017 to 2019). The library was produced with the immunoSEQ multiplex PCR assay. A mixture of 60 forward primers for TCR Vbeta segments and 13 reverse primers for TCR Jbeta segments was used in the multiplex PCR. TCRdb re-hosts the immuneACCESS table, in-frame sequences only. Its copies lack some clones; in the studies checked, an unresolved V gene accounts for under half of them, and the cause for the rest is not known. Within this sample are fewer than 110,000 clones, with 60% to 80% of them counted one time only. Approximately 2.4% of the sample lies in the top ten. Material: PBMCs. The source is a man aged 18 to 35 in good health and CMV-seronegative.

The J gene is TRBJ1-5, the V gene TRBV19; 8 positions agree with TRBD1. Trimming removed 6 bases from V and 6 bases from J; junction bases left unmatched: 7. The CDR3 loop spans 14 amino acids. Germline V gives CDR1 LNHDA, CDR2 SQIVND (reference sequence). The CDR3 DNA reads as TGTGCCAGTAGACAGACAGGGGTGACTCAGCCCCAGCATTTT. Translation gives CASRQTGVTQPQHF.

This sequence joins TRBV27 and TRBJ1-6, with no clear D. The CDR3 covers 14 residues. Trimming removed 7 bases from V and 3 bases from J, with 10 bases in between. Germline assignment: CDR1 MNHEY and CDR2 SMNVEV (reference sequence). The DNA for the CDR3 is TGTGCCAGCAAGACGCGGGACTATAATTCACCCCTCCACTTT. Translating it yields CASKTRDYNSPLHF.

The chain combines TRBV19 with TRBJ1-2, with unresolved D. Trimming took off 7 bases at V and 4 bases at J, with 13 bases between the two ends. The CDR3 has 13 residues. Germline CDR1 reads LNHDA; CDR2 reads SQIVND (reference sequence). As DNA, the CDR3 is TGTGCCAGTACCGAGTCCGGGGTCTATGGCTACACCTTC. It is translated as CASTESGVYGYTF.

V and J are TRBV21-1 and TRBJ1-6. TRBV21-1 is termed a pseudogene. This CDR3 is built from 12 residues. The CDR3, as DNA: TGCCCCACTCGGGGGGCTCCTTCACCCCTCCACTTT. Encoded protein: CPTRGAPSPLHF.

The CDR3 here is CASSYRTRNTGELFF. CDR3 nucleotide sequence: TGTGCCAGCAGTTACAGGACTAGGAACACCGGGGAGCTGTTTTTT. The rearrangement uses TRBV6-5 and TRBJ2-2; 7 nucleotides match TRBD2. The V and J ends lost 2 bases and 1 base, in that order; junction bases with no gene match: 1. Germline V CDR1 and CDR2: MNHEY, SVGAGI. This CDR3 has 15 amino acids.

The chain employs TRBV5-6 and TRBJ2-7; D might be TRBD1 (5 bases). V dropped 4 bases and J dropped 2 bases, with 7 bases sitting between them. Germline-derived CDR1 and CDR2 are SGHDT and YYEEEE. The CDR3 extends over 12 amino acids. CDR3 DNA sequence: TGTGCCAGCAGCCAAGGGGCCTACGAGCAGTACTTC. This encodes CASSQGAYEQYF.

This rearrangement joins TRBV6-5 to TRBJ1-1; D uncertain. Trimming shortened V by 3 bases and J by 7 bases, and 6 bases separated the two germline ends. This CDR3 has 11 amino acids. CDR1 MNHEY and CDR2 SVGAGI come from the germline V gene. CDR3 residues: CASSYEGEAFF. For the CDR3, the DNA is TGTGCCAGCAGTTATGAGGGTGAAGCTTTCTTT.

This clone showed up just a few times. The chain recombines TRBV7-3 with TRBJ2-2; 7 positions match TRBD1. V was pared by 3 bases and J by 7 bases, with 5 bases of the junction left unmatched. The CDR3 loop spans 14 amino acids. In germline, CDR1 is SGHTA, CDR2 FQGTGA. The CDR3 region is CASSFWQGVGELFF. CDR3 bases: TGTGCCAGCAGCTTTTGGCAGGGGGTCGGGGAGCTGTTTTTT.

A few counts support this clone. J is TRBJ1-1 and V is TRBV12-5, with D uncertain. Germline V lookup: CDR1 LGHNT, CDR2 FRNRAP. This CDR3 comprises 13 residues. CDR3 bases: TGTGCCTCAAGGAGGGCGGGGAACACTGAAGCTTTCTTT. As protein: CASRRAGNTEAFF.

V and J are TRBV10-2 and TRBJ1-6; D is unclear. CDR3 length: 14 residues. Germline V gives CDR1 WSHSY, CDR2 SAAADI. Trimming took 8 bases from V and 7 from J, leaving 15 bases between them. The CDR3 here is CASRLEGPNSPLHF. The CDR3 nucleotides read TGCGCCAGCCGACTGGAAGGTCCCAATTCACCCCTCCACTTT.

The chain uses TRBV7-9 and TRBJ2-7; unclear D gene. V shed 1 base and J shed 6 bases, with 7 bases lying between them. Germline CDR1 and CDR2: SEHNR and FQNEAQ (reference sequence). The CDR3 totals 12 residues. The CDR3 loop reads CASSLVGSEQYF. CDR3 nucleotide sequence: TGTGCCAGCAGCTTAGTGGGCAGCGAGCAGTACTTC.

In this sample, this clone turned up once. V gene TRBV7-9 combines with J gene TRBJ1-1; 10 nucleotides align to TRBD1. Unmatched junction bases numbered 8, after V lost 5 bases and J lost 5 bases. The CDR3 is 15 amino acids. Germline loops: CDR1 SEHNR, CDR2 FQNEAQ (reference sequence). The CDR3 sequence: CASSGSRTGGTEAFF. The CDR3 bases are TGTGCCAGCAGCGGGAGTCGGACAGGGGGAACTGAAGCTTTCTTT.

V is TRBV19 and J is TRBJ2-3; TRBD2 matches at 9 bases. Per the germline V gene, CDR1 is LNHDA and CDR2 is SQIVND (reference sequence). This CDR3 is 15 amino acids long. V was pared by 4 bases and J by 2 bases, with 4 bases of the junction left unmatched. CDR3 in DNA: TGTGCCAGTAGTAAGACTAGCGGATACACAGATACGCAGTATTTT. Its protein is CASSKTSGYTDTQYF.

This clone was detected only a few times. The gene calls are TRBV6-6 and TRBJ1-1, with unresolved D. Germline V lookup: CDR1 MNHNY, CDR2 SVGAGI (reference sequence). The CDR3 contains 13 residues. Trimming cost V 7 bases and J 2 bases, with 11 bases left between them. The CDR3 coding sequence is TGTGCCAGCAAACCCCAGGCAAACACTGAAGCTTTCTTT. Residues: CASKPQANTEAFF.

The chain employs TRBV4-3 and TRBJ1-2, with TRBD1 as a possible D gene (5 bases). The germline CDR1 and CDR2 sequences are LGHNA and YSLEER. The ends were cut back, 2 bases at V and 2 bases at J, with 12 bases in the middle. The CDR3 spans 15 residues. The CDR3 nucleotides are TGCGCCAGCAGCCAACGAGCGACAGCGAACTATGGCTACACCTTC. It yields the protein CASSQRATANYGYTF.

The V and J genes are TRBV5-1 and TRBJ2-1; 14 bases line up with TRBD2. Germline CDR1 reads SGHRS; CDR2 reads YFSETQ. J was trimmed by 8 bases and V by 4 bases; bases with no gene match: 5. The CDR3 runs to 15 residues. DNA of the CDR3: TGCGCCAGCAGCCCCGGGACTAGCGGGGGACATGAGCAGTTCTTC. Protein product: CASSPGTSGGHEQFF.

DNA for the CDR3: TGTGCCAGCAGCCACGACAGGGGCGCCTACAATGAGCAGTTCTTC. Protein product: CASSHDRGAYNEQFF. V usage is TRBV7-2 and J usage is TRBJ2-1, with 8 bases fitting TRBD1. J lost 2 bases, V lost 5 bases, and 5 bases had no gene match. The CDR3 consists of 15 residues. Looked up from germline, CDR1 is SGHTA and CDR2 is FQGNSA.

V gene TRBV5-1 combines with J gene TRBJ1-1; weak D call: TRBD1 (5 bases). Trimming cost V 3 bases and J 3 bases, with 9 bases left between them. The CDR3 is 13 amino acids. Germline V gene lookup returns CDR1 SGHRS and CDR2 YFSETQ. CDR3 residues: CASSSGGDTEAFF. The CDR3 bases are TGCGCCAGCAGCTCGGGGGGGGACACTGAAGCTTTCTTT.

This chain uses TRBV11-2 with TRBJ2-5; D perhaps matches TRBD2 (6 bases). This CDR3 is 15 amino acids long. V lost 0 bases and J lost 2, with 10 bases in between. CDR1 is SGHAT and CDR2 is FQNNGV in the germline V gene. The CDR3 nucleotides are TGTGCCAGCAGCTTAGATCTAGGGACTCAAGAGACCCAGTACTTC. This gives the protein CASSLDLGTQETQYF.

J is TRBJ1-1 and V is TRBV2; 7 bases align to TRBD1. J was trimmed by 3 bases and V by 8 bases; bases with no gene match: 9. CDR1 is SNHLY and CDR2 is FYNNEI in the germline V gene. CDR3 size: 14 residues. CDR3 amino acids: CASGTGDRYTEAFF. The CDR3 DNA is TGTGCCAGCGGAACAGGGGATAGGTACACTGAAGCTTTCTTT. Looking up the rest from reference TRBV2 and TRBJ1-1 gives the full variable domain: EPEVTQTPSHQVTQMGQEVILRCVPISNHLYFYWYRQILGQKVEFLVSFYNNEISEKSEIFDDQFSVERPDGSNFTLKIRSTKLEDSAMYFCASGTGDRYTEAFFGQGTRLTVV.

The V gene is TRBV6-5, the J gene TRBJ1-1; unclear D gene. There are 13 residues in the CDR3. Trimming took 7 bases from V and 3 from J, leaving 12 bases between them. CDR1 and CDR2 (germline): MNHEY, SVGAGI. The CDR3 bases are TGTGCCAGCAAACGAGGGAGGGACACTGAAGCTTTCTTT. Translation: CASKRGRDTEAFF.

The V gene is TRBV7-6, the J gene TRBJ2-7; 7 bases line up with TRBD2. The length of the CDR3 is 15 residues. J gave up 3 bases and V 5 bases, and 10 bases lay outside the gene matches. Germline V gives CDR1 SGHVS, CDR2 FNYEAQ. The CDR3 here is CASSAGASGNYEQYF. CDR3 in DNA: TGTGCCAGCAGCGCCGGAGCTAGCGGAAACTACGAGCAGTACTTC. Full variable domain (outside the CDR3, taken from reference TRBV7-6 and TRBJ2-7): GAGVSQSPRYKVTKRGQDVALRCDPISGHVSLYWYRQALGQGPEFLTYFNYEAQQDKSGLPNDRFSAERPEGSISTLTIQRTEQRDSAMYRCASSAGASGNYEQYFGPGTRLTVT.

V usage is TRBV4-1 and J usage is TRBJ2-3; TRBD2 agrees at 9 bases. CDR1 and CDR2 from the germline V gene are MGHRA and YSYEKL. This CDR3 spans 15 amino acids. Trimming took 3 bases from V and 6 from J; bases not matched to a gene: 7. CDR3 sequence (DNA): TGCGCCAGCAGCCATCCGGGACTAGCCACCGATACGCAGTATTTT. This translates into CASSHPGLATDTQYF.

This clone has a handful of counts. The V call is TRBV7-8, the J call TRBJ1-5, with TRBD1 as a possible D gene (5 bases). CDR1 SGHVS and CDR2 FQNEAQ come from the germline V gene. The CDR3 consists of 14 residues. V dropped 1 base and J dropped 7 bases, with 11 bases sitting between them. CDR3 protein: CASSLGGTWQPQHF. DNA of the CDR3: TGTGCCAGCAGCTTAGGAGGGACTTGGCAGCCCCAGCATTTT.

The rearrangement links TRBV5-1 to TRBJ2-2; possible D gene TRBD1, 7 bases. Germline CDR1 is SGHRS and CDR2 is YFSETQ. The V gene lost 3 bases and the J gene lost 4 bases, with 22 bases spanning the gap. The CDR3 has 18 amino acids. DNA for the CDR3: TGCGCCAGCAGCTCTGCAGGGGGGCTCTACTCATTCACCGGGGAGCTGTTTTTT. Residues: CASSSAGGLYSFTGELFF.

V is TRBV11-3 and J is TRBJ2-1, with TRBD1 matching over 8 bases. CDR3 size: 14 residues. Unmatched junction bases numbered 7, after V lost 5 bases and J lost 7 bases. Germline V gene lookup returns CDR1 SGHNT and CDR2 YENEEA. Here the CDR3 reads CASSPRQGMNEQFF. CDR3 in DNA: TGTGCCAGCAGCCCAAGACAGGGGATGAATGAGCAGTTCTTC.

The V call is TRBV19, the J call TRBJ1-1, with 7 bases identical to TRBD1. The germline CDR1 and CDR2 sequences are LNHDA and SQIVND (reference sequence). This CDR3 contains 13 residues. The ends lost 6 bases at V and 1 base at J; junction bases unmatched: 2. CDR3 in DNA: TGTGCCAGTAGGCCAGGGGGGAACACTGAAGCTTTCTTT. Translated, it gives CASRPGGNTEAFF.

The chain uses TRBV7-9 and TRBJ1-6, with a possible D match to TRBD1 (5 bases). The V end was cut by 4 bases, the J end by 8 bases, with 12 bases between. The germline gives CDR1 SEHNR, CDR2 FQNEAQ (reference sequence). CDR3 length: 14 residues. The CDR3 sequence: CASSSGTDYSPLHF. The CDR3 nucleotides read TGTGCCAGCAGCTCCGGGACTGACTATTCACCCCTCCACTTT. The entire variable domain, with the rest obtained from reference TRBV7-9 and TRBJ1-6, is as follows: DTGVSQNPRHKITKRGQNVTFRCDPISEHNRLYWYRQTLGQGPEFLTYFQNEAQLEKSRLLSDRFSAERPKGSFSTLEIQRTEQGDSAMYLCASSSGTDYSPLHFGNGTRLTVT.

Here the CDR3 DNA reads TGTGCCAGCAGCCAAATAGGGGGCCCGAACACCGGGGAGCTGTTTTTT. Translated, it gives CASSQIGGPNTGELFF. This chain joins TRBV14 and TRBJ2-2; 7 bases align to TRBD1. Germline V gives CDR1 SGHDN, CDR2 FVKESK. The CDR3 totals 16 residues. J was trimmed by 0 bases and V by 2 bases; bases with no gene match: 3.

This rearrangement joins TRBV29-1 to TRBJ2-5; weak D call: TRBD1 (7 bases). This CDR3 is 12 amino acids long. CDR1 and CDR2 (germline): SQVTM, ANQGSEA. The V end lost 3 bases, the J end lost 13 bases, and 18 bases lay between the germline ends. For the CDR3, the DNA is TGCAGCGTTGAGGTCGGCAGGGGGGAGAGGTACTTC. As protein: CSVEVGRGERYF.

This clone was picked up one time. V usage is TRBV18 and J usage is TRBJ1-2; 10 bases are shared with TRBD1. Trimming at V came to 5 bases and at J to 5 bases, leaving 5 bases not matched to a gene. CDR3 size: 14 residues. Germline assignment: CDR1 KGHSH and CDR2 LQKENI. CDR3 loop: CASSGTGVAYGYTF. In DNA, the CDR3 is TGTGCCAGCTCAGGGACAGGGGTGGCGTATGGCTACACCTTC. Filled out from reference TRBV18 and TRBJ1-2, the complete variable domain reads NAGVMQNPRHLVRRRGQEARLRCSPMKGHSHVYWYRQLPEEGLKFMVYLQKENIIDESGMPKERFSAEFPKEGPSILRIQQVVRGDSAAYFCASSGTGVAYGYTFGSGTRLTVV.

V is TRBV18 and J is TRBJ1-5, with 7 bases lining up with TRBD1. The trim removed 5 bases at V and 5 bases at J, leaving 18 bases unmatched. From germline, CDR1 is KGHSH and CDR2 LQKENI. CDR3 size: 18 residues. The CDR3 loop is CASSVSAGGTVGDQPQHF. The CDR3 DNA sequence: TGTGCCAGCTCAGTGTCGGCAGGGGGGACGGTAGGAGATCAGCCCCAGCATTTT. The variable domain in full, with the rest retrieved from reference TRBV18 and TRBJ1-5, is NAGVMQNPRHLVRRRGQEARLRCSPMKGHSHVYWYRQLPEEGLKFMVYLQKENIIDESGMPKERFSAEFPKEGPSILRIQQVVRGDSAAYFCASSVSAGGTVGDQPQHFGDGTRLSIL.